A single sample gave rise to the 24 T cell receptor beta chains below, sequenced in a study of tumor and adjacent non-tumor tissue in lung cancer. A modified ARM-PCR protocol with three rounds of nested PCR amplified TCRbeta. MiXCR, run by TCRdb on the multiplex PCR reads, gives a single entry per CDR3 protein. The sample carries some 97,000 distinct CDR3 sequences, less than 75% recorded once. The template was RNA from unsorted bulk tissue. This non-tumor lung sample came from over 3 cm beyond the tumor edge. The sequenced sample was distant non-tumor lung tissue. These receptors all stem from a man aged 25 to 45 with non-small cell lung cancer.

This clonotype was observed a single time. V gene TRBV10-3 combines with J gene TRBJ2-2, with D unresolved. Germline CDR1 and CDR2: ENHRY and SYGVKD. V was trimmed by 5 bases and J by 2 bases, leaving 12 bases between them. The length of the CDR3 is 15 residues. CDR3 region: CAISLRWENTGELFF. Here the CDR3 DNA reads TGTGCCATCAGTCTTAGGTGGGAAAACACCGGGGAGCTGTTTTTT.

This clonotype was seen a handful of times. V gene TRBV11-2 combines with J gene TRBJ1-5, with 9 bases fitting TRBD1. The CDR3 has 14 amino acids. The junction had 3 bases not matched to a gene; V was cut back by 5 bases and J by 4 bases. The germline CDR1 and CDR2 sequences are SGHAT and FQNNGV. The CDR3 DNA sequence: TGTGCCAGCAGCCGGGACAGGGCAAATCAGCCCCAGCATTTT. This translates into CASSRDRANQPQHF.

The chain employs TRBV29-1 and TRBJ1-1; weak D call: TRBD1 (5 bases). Germline V lookup: CDR1 SQVTM, CDR2 ANQGSEA. Trimming stripped 8 bases from V and 10 bases from J, with 20 bases between. The CDR3 length is 12 residues. The CDR3 DNA sequence: TGCAGCATCGCATGGCAGGGCATTGGAGCTTTCTTT. Amino acids: CSIAWQGIGAFF.

This clonotype was detected ten times or more. The chain joins TRBV11-2 to TRBJ1-6; D is possibly TRBD1 (5 bases). This CDR3 is 15 amino acids long. The V gene lost 5 bases and the J gene lost 4 bases, with 12 bases spanning the gap. Germline V gene data show CDR1 as SGHAT and CDR2 as FQNNGV. Here the CDR3 reads CASSPDSGYNSPLHF. In DNA form, the CDR3 reads TGTGCCAGCAGCCCTGACAGTGGGTATAATTCACCCCTCCACTTT.

As to this clonotype: Just one base apart from a much larger clone, this may be a read error. CDR3 DNA sequence: TGTGCCAACAGTTCCGCGAACACCGGGGAGCTGTTTTTT. It encodes CANSSANTGELFF. V is TRBV12-3 or TRBV12-4 and J is TRBJ2-2; no clear D. The CDR3 consists of 13 residues.

Note on this clonotype: The missing conserved phenylalanine or tryptophan at the end of this CDR3 makes a read error likely. It is unclear where the CDR3 begins or ends on the DNA, so no DNA is shown, and the CDR3 is as TCRdb lists it. V gene TRBV6-5 combines with J gene TRBJ2-3; the table's D call of TRBD2 was not tested on the DNA. With termini counted, the CDR3 has 15 amino acids. CDR1 and CDR2 (germline): MNHEY, SVGAGI. CDR3: CASSTRRAGDDTKYY.

This clonotype was recorded many times. This chain's CDR3 is CSARSHRGSGNTIYF. The DNA of the CDR3 is TGCAGTGCTAGGTCTCACAGGGGATCTGGAAACACCATATATTTT. The V call is TRBV20-1, the J call TRBJ1-3, with 7 nucleotides matching TRBD1. With V trimmed by 3 bases and J by 1 base, 6 bases remained unmatched. The CDR3 has 15 amino acids. CDR1 is DFQATT, CDR2 SNEGSKA, per germline (reference sequence).

This clonotype was counted ten times or more. The chain has TRBV6-1 and TRBJ1-2, with 7 positions matching TRBD1. Germline values: CDR1 MNHNS, CDR2 SASEGT. The CDR3 totals 16 residues. The V segment lost 3 bases and the J segment 0 bases; nucleotides outside the gene matches: 7. CDR3 sequence reads: CASSEGDSLSNYGYTF. The CDR3 DNA sequence: TGTGCCAGCAGTGAGGGGGACAGCCTATCTAACTATGGCTACACCTTC.

Remarks on this clonotype: One base away lies a much larger clone, so this may be a sequencing read error. The chain couples TRBV5-6 to TRBJ1-1; no reliable D call. This CDR3 is built from 12 residues. Germline V CDR1 and CDR2: SGHDT, YYEEEE. Between the trimmed V and J ends, which lost 0 bases and 9 bases, there was a span of 9 bases. The DNA of the CDR3 is TGTGCCAGCAGCTTGGATGTGTCTCAAGCTTTCTTT. This encodes CASSLDVSQAFF.

A remark on this clonotype: The junction departs from the called germline gene at one end, perhaps through a read error. The chain recombines TRBV6-2 or TRBV6-3 with TRBJ2-7; D gene ambiguous. The CDR3 sequence is 15 residues long. Germline V CDR1 and CDR2: MNHEY, SVGEGT. The CDR3: CASSYSTRNLYERYF. The CDR3 nucleotides read TGCGCCAGCAGTTACTCGACCAGGAACCTTTACGAGCGGTACTTC.

This chain links TRBV6-1 with TRBJ2-3, with D possibly matching TRBD1 (5 bases). This CDR3 region has 14 residues. CDR1 and CDR2 from the germline V gene are MNHNS and SASEGT. Trimming shortened V by 6 bases and J by 2 bases, and 12 bases separated the two germline ends. This CDR3 is CASRRQISTDTQYF. CDR3 DNA: TGTGCCAGCAGAAGACAGATCTCCACAGATACGCAGTATTTT.

The chain combines TRBV6-5 with TRBJ2-7; tentative D call: TRBD1 (6 bases). The CDR3 extends over 15 amino acids. Germline loops: CDR1 MNHEY, CDR2 SVGAGI. Trimming left V 8 bases short and J 3 bases short, with 20 bases between. Written as DNA, the CDR3 is TGTGCCAGCGGTCGATATCAGGGACACCTCTACGAGCAGTACTTC. It translates to CASGRYQGHLYEQYF.

This clonotype came up once. Relative to the germline gene, one junction end is altered; a read error may explain this. V usage is TRBV4-1 and J usage is TRBJ2-7; the D gene is possibly TRBD1 (6 bases). Germline values: CDR1 MGHRA, CDR2 YSYEKL. The CDR3 covers 16 residues. The DNA for the CDR3 is TGCGCCGGCAGCCATGACGAGACAGGACAGACCTACGAGCAGCACTTC. This encodes CAGSHDETGQTYEQHF.

Details on this clonotype: A single base separates this from a much larger clone, so it may be a read error. The chain couples TRBV7-8 to TRBJ1-5; D gene unclear. The CDR3 has 14 residues. CDR1 and CDR2 from the germline V gene are SGHVS and FQNEAQ. Trimming cost V 7 bases and J 3 bases, with 13 bases left between them. The CDR3, as DNA: TGTGCCAGCACGGGAGAGACCCTCAATCAGCCCCAGCATTTT. This sequence encodes CASTGETLNQPQHF.

This clonotype was counted ten times or more. The J gene is TRBJ1-4, the V gene TRBV30; D ambiguous. Germline CDR1 GTSNPN, CDR2 SVGIG (reference sequence). The V gene lost 7 bases and the J gene lost 4 bases, with 10 bases spanning the gap. The CDR3 consists of 12 residues. The CDR3 sequence is CASAGNNEKLFF. The CDR3 DNA follows: TGTGCCTCAGCCGGGAATAATGAAAAACTGTTTTTT.

The chain is built from TRBV11-1 and TRBJ1-1, with D perhaps TRBD1 (5 bases). CDR1 SGHAT and CDR2 FQDESV come from the germline V gene (reference sequence). The CDR3 is 11 residues long. The CDR3: CGSRGRTEAFF. The CDR3 bases are TGTGGCAGTAGGGGAAGGACTGAAGCTTTCTTT.

This clonotype was recorded a few times. A clone one base away is much larger, so this may be a read error. Since no conserved phenylalanine or tryptophan closes the CDR3, a read error is the likely cause. The rearrangement uses TRBV6-2 or TRBV6-3 and TRBJ1-5; the D is unclear. This CDR3 is 13 amino acids long. Trimming left V 3 bases short and J 1 base short, with 4 bases between. Germline CDR1 MNHEY, CDR2 SVGEGT. CDR3 bases: TGTGCCAGCAGTTATAGAAGCAATCAGCCCCAGCATTCT. Translated, it gives CASSYRSNQPQHS.

This clonotype has more than one count but fewer than ten. This chain joins TRBV5-1 and TRBJ2-7; 12 bases are a match to TRBD2. CDR1 and CDR2 from the germline V gene are SGHRS and YFSETQ. V gave up 4 bases and J gave up 0 bases; unmatched junction bases: 2. This CDR3 is 15 amino acids long. The DNA of the CDR3 is TGCGCCAGCAGCCCGACTAGCGGGAGCTCCTACGAGCAGTACTTC. Protein sequence: CASSPTSGSSYEQYF.

A word on this clonotype: The junction does not match germline at one end; this may be a read error. The chain is built from TRBV29-1 and TRBJ1-1; D is unresolved. CDR1 and CDR2 (germline): SQVTM, ANQGSEA. This CDR3 has 12 amino acids. The CDR3 loop reads CSVDTGNTETIF. For the CDR3, the DNA is TGCAGCGTTGACACGGGGAACACTGAAACTATCTTT. The full variable domain, in which reference TRBV29-1 and TRBJ1-1 provide the parts outside the CDR3, is SAVISQKPSRDICQRGTSLTIQCQVDSQVTMMFWYRQQPGQSLTLIATANQGSEATYESGFVIDKFPISRPNLTFSTLTVSNMSPEDSSIYLCSVDTGNTETIFGQGTRLTVV.

In the case of this clonotype: Likely a read error: the CDR3 ends without its conserved phenylalanine or tryptophan. This chain connects TRBV13 to TRBJ1-6, with D maybe TRBD1 (5 bases). V gave up 3 bases and J gave up 1 base, with 13 bases separating them. Germline V gene sequence: CDR1 PRHDT, CDR2 FYEKMQ (reference sequence). The CDR3 has 17 residues. The CDR3, as DNA: TGTGCCAGCAGCTTTACCGGGGCCGGATCCTATAATTCACCCCTCCACCTT. Translated: CASSFTGAGSYNSPLHL.

The chain joins TRBV4-3 to TRBJ2-1; D tentatively reads TRBD1 or TRBD2 (5 bases each). V lost 4 bases to trimming and J lost 9 bases, with 13 bases between them. There are 13 residues in the CDR3. The germline V gene encodes CDR1 LGHNA and CDR2 YSLEER. The CDR3: CASSPSEGREQFF. The DNA of the CDR3 is TGCGCCAGCAGCCCGTCTGAGGGACGTGAGCAGTTCTTC.

This clonotype was recorded at least ten times. The CDR3 here is CATHRLAPVGEQFF. In DNA form, the CDR3 reads TGTGCCACCCACCGACTAGCGCCAGTCGGTGAGCAGTTCTTC. The chain has TRBV24-1 and TRBJ2-1; 8 bases are shared with TRBD2. Per germline, CDR1 KGHDR and CDR2 SFDVKD. The trim removed 9 bases at V and 9 bases at J, leaving 12 bases unmatched. CDR3 length equals 14 residues.

About this clonotype: No conserved phenylalanine or tryptophan ends this CDR3, so it is likely a read error. The chain couples TRBV11-2 to TRBJ2-7; 7 nucleotides line up with TRBD2. The V and J ends lost 4 bases and 5 bases, in that order; junction bases with no gene match: 8. The CDR3 sequence is 14 residues long. Germline CDR1 is SGHAT and CDR2 is FQNNGV. In DNA form, the CDR3 reads TGTGCCAGCAGCTCAGGCGGGAGAGGCAACGAGCAGTACTTA. Amino acid sequence: CASSSGGRGNEQYL.

As regards this clonotype: Given a much more abundant clone one base away, this may be a read error. This sequence joins TRBV4-1 and TRBJ1-2; D is undetermined. CDR3 length: 14 amino acids. Germline CDR1 MGHRA, CDR2 YSYEKL. Written as DNA, the CDR3 is TGCGCCAACAGCCAAGATGCCAGGAGCTATGGCTACACCTTC. Translation: CANSQDARSYGYTF.